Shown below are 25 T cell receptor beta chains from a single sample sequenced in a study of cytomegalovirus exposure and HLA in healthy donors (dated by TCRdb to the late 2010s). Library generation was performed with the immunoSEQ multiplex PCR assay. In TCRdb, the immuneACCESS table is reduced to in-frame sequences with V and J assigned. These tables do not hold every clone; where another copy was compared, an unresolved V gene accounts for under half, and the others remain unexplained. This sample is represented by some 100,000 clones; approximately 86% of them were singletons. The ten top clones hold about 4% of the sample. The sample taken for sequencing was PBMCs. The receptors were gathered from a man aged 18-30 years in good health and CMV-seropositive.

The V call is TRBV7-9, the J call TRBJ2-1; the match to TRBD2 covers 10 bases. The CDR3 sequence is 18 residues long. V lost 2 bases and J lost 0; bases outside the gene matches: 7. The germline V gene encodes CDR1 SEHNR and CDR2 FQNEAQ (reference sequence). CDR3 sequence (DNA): TGTGCCAGCAGCTTAAGGGGGCTAGCGGGGGACTCCTACAATGAGCAGTTCTTC. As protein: CASSLRGLAGDSYNEQFF.

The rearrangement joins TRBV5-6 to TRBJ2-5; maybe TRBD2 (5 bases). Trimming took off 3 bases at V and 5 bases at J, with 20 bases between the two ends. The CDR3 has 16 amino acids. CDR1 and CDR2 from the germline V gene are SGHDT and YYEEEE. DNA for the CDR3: TGTGCCAGCAGCTCGCCTGGCTGGGGTTCGGGGGAGACCCAGTACTTC. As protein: CASSSPGWGSGETQYF.

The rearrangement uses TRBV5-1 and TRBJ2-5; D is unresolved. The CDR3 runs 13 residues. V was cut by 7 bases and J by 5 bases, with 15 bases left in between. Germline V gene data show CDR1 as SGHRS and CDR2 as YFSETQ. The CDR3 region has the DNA TGCGCCAGCGAACCAGACACGGCGGAGACCCAGTACTTC. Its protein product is CASEPDTAETQYF.

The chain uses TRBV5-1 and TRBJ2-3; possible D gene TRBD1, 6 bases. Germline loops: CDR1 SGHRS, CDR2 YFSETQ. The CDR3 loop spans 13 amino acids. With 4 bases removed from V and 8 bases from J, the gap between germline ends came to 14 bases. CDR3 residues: CASSPRGGGTQYF. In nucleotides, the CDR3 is TGCGCCAGCAGCCCCAGGGGTGGGGGTACGCAGTATTTT.

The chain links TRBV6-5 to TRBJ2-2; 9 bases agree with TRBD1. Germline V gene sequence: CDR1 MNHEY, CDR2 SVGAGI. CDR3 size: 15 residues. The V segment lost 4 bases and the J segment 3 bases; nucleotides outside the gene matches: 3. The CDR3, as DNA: TGTGCCAGCAGTTGGAGACAGGGGGACACCGGGGAGCTGTTTTTT. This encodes CASSWRQGDTGELFF.

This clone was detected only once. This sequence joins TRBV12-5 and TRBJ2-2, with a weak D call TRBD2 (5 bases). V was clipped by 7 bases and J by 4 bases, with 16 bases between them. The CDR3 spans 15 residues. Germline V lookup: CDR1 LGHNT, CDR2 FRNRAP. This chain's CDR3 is CASARGSFGTGELFF. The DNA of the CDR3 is TGTGCTAGTGCCCGAGGGAGTTTTGGCACCGGGGAGCTGTTTTTT.

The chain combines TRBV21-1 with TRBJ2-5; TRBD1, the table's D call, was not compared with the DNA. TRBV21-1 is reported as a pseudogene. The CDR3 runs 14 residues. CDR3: CASSKGDRVGTQYF. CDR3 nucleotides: TGTGCCAGCAGCAAAGGGGACAGGGTTGGGACCCAGTACTTC.

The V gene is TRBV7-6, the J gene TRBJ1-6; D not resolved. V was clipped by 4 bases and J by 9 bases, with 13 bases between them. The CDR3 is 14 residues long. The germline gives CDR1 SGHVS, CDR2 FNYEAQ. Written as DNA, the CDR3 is TGTGCCAGCAGCTCGCGAAAGTACGGTTCACCCCTCCACTTT. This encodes CASSSRKYGSPLHF.

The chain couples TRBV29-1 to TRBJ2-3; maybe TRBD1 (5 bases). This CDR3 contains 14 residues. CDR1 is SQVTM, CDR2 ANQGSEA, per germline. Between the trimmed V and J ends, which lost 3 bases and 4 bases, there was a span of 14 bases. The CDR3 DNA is TGCAGCGTTGACTCCAGGGATAGGGCAGATACGCAGTATTTT. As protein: CSVDSRDRADTQYF.

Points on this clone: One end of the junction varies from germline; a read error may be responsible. The CDR3: CASTLAAGGPQHF. CDR3 nucleotides: TGTGCCAGCACCTTAGCGGCAGGGGGGCCCCAGCATTTT. V and J are TRBV7-6 and TRBJ1-5, with 7 positions matching TRBD1. Germline V lookup: CDR1 SGHVS, CDR2 FNYEAQ. There are 13 residues in the CDR3.

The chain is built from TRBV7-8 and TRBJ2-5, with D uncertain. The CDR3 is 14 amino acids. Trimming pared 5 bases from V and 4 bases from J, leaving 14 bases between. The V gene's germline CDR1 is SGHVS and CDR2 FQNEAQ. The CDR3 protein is CASSGRVERETQYF. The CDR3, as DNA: TGTGCCAGCAGCGGCCGGGTGGAGAGAGAGACCCAGTACTTC.

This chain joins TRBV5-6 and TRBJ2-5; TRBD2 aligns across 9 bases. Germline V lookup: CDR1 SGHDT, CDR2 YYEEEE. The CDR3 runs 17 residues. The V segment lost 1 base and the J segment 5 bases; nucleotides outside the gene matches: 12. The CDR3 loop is CASSLRAGGTAWETQYF. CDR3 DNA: TGTGCCAGCAGCTTGCGAGCGGGGGGCACTGCTTGGGAGACCCAGTACTTC.

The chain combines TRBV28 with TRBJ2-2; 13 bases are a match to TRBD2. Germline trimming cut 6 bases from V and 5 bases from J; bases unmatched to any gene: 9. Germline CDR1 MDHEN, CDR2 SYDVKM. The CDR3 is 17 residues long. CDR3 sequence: CASSPRTSGGITGELFF. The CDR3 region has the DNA TGTGCCAGCAGCCCACGGACTAGCGGGGGAATTACCGGGGAGCTGTTTTTT.

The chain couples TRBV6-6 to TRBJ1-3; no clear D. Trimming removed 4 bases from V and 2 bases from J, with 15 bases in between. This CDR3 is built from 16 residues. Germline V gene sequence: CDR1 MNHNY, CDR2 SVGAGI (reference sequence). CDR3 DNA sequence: TGTGCCAGCAGTTCCCCACAGCAAGATGCTGGAAACACCATATATTTT. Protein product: CASSSPQQDAGNTIYF.

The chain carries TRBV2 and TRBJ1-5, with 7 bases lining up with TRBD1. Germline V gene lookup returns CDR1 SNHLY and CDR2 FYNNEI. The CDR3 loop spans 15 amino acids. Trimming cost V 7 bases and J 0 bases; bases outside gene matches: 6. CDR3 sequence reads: CASNKQGYSNQPQHF. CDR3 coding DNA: TGTGCCAGCAATAAACAGGGGTATAGCAATCAGCCCCAGCATTTT. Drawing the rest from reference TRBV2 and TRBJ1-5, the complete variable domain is EPEVTQTPSHQVTQMGQEVILRCVPISNHLYFYWYRQILGQKVEFLVSFYNNEISEKSEIFDDQFSVERPDGSNFTLKIRSTKLEDSAMYFCASNKQGYSNQPQHFGDGTRLSIL.

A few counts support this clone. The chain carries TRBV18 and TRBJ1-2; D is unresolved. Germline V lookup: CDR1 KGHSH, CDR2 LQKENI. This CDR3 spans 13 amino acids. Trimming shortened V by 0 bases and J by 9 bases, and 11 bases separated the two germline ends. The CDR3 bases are TGTGCCAGCTCACCACCATCGACGGAGAGCTACACCTTC. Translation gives CASSPPSTESYTF.

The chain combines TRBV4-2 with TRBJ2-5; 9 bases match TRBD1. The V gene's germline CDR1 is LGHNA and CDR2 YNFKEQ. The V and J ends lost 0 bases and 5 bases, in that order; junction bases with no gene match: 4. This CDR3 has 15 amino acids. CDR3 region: CASSQEQGAGETQYF. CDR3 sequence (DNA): TGTGCCAGCAGCCAAGAACAGGGGGCGGGGGAGACCCAGTACTTC.

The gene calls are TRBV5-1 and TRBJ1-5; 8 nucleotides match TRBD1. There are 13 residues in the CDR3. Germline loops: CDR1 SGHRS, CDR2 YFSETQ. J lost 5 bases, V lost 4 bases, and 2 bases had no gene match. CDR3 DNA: TGCGCCAGCAGCGCGACAGGGGATCAGCCCCAGCATTTT. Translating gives CASSATGDQPQHF.

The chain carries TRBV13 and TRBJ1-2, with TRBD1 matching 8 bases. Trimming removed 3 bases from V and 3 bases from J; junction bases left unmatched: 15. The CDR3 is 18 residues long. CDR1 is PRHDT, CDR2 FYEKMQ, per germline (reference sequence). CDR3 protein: CASSFQKNTDRVYYGYTF. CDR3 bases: TGTGCCAGCAGCTTCCAAAAGAACACGGACAGGGTATACTATGGCTACACCTTC.

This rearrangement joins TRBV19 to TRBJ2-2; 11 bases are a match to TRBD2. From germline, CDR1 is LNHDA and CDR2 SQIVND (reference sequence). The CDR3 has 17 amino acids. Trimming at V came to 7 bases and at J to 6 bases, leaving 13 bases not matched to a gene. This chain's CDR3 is CASMEDSGGASPGELFF. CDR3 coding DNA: TGTGCCAGTATGGAGGATAGCGGGGGGGCATCTCCCGGGGAGCTGTTTTTT.

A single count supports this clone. The CDR3 sequence: CASSVLAGVSTGELFF. As DNA, the CDR3 is TGTGCCAGCAGCGTCTTAGCGGGGGTCAGCACCGGGGAGCTGTTTTTT. The chain couples TRBV9 to TRBJ2-2; the match to TRBD2 covers 9 bases. This CDR3 is 16 amino acids long. The trim removed 2 bases at V and 4 bases at J, leaving 6 bases unmatched. CDR1 is SGDLS, CDR2 YYNGEE, per germline. The whole variable domain, filled in from reference TRBV9 and TRBJ2-2, reads DSGVTQTPKHLITATGQRVTLRCSPRSGDLSVYWYQQSLDQGLQFLIQYYNGEERAKGNILERFSAQQFPDLHSELNLSSLELGDSALYFCASSVLAGVSTGELFFGEGSRLTVL.

CDR3 DNA: TGTGCCAGCAGCTTAAACGGGCTCACCCTCGGACAACCCTATTTCCGAGAGACCCAGTACTTC. It is translated as CASSLNGLTLGQPYFRETQYF. V and J are TRBV7-8 and TRBJ2-5; D may be TRBD1 (5 bases). This CDR3 region has 21 residues. Germline assignment: CDR1 SGHVS and CDR2 FQNEAQ. V lost 2 bases and J 4 bases, leaving 32 bases between the germline ends. Supplemented by reference TRBV7-8 and TRBJ2-5, the full variable domain reads GAGVSQSPRYKVAKRGQDVALRCDPISGHVSLFWYQQALGQGPEFLTYFQNEAQLDKSGLPSDRFFAERPEGSVSTLKIQRTQQEDSAVYLCASSLNGLTLGQPYFRETQYFGPGTRLLVL.

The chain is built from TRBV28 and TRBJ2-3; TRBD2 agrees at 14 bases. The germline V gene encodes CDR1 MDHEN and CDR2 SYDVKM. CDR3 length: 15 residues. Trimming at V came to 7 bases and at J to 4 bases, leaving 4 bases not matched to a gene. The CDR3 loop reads CASTPGLAGADTQYF. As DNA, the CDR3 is TGTGCCAGCACCCCGGGACTAGCGGGGGCAGATACGCAGTATTTT.

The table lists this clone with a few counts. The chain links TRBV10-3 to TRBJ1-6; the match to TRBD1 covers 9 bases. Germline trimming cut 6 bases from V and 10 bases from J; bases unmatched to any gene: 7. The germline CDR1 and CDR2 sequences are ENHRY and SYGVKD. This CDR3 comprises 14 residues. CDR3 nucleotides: TGTGCCATCAGAGAGGGGACAGGGAGATCACCCCTCCACTTT. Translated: CAIREGTGRSPLHF.

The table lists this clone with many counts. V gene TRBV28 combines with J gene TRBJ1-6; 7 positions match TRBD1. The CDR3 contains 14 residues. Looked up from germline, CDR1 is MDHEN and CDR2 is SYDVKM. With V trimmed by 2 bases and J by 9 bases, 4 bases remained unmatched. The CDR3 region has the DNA TGTGCCAGCAGTTTACAGGGGGAGAGTTCACCCCTCCACTTT. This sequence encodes CASSLQGESSPLHF.